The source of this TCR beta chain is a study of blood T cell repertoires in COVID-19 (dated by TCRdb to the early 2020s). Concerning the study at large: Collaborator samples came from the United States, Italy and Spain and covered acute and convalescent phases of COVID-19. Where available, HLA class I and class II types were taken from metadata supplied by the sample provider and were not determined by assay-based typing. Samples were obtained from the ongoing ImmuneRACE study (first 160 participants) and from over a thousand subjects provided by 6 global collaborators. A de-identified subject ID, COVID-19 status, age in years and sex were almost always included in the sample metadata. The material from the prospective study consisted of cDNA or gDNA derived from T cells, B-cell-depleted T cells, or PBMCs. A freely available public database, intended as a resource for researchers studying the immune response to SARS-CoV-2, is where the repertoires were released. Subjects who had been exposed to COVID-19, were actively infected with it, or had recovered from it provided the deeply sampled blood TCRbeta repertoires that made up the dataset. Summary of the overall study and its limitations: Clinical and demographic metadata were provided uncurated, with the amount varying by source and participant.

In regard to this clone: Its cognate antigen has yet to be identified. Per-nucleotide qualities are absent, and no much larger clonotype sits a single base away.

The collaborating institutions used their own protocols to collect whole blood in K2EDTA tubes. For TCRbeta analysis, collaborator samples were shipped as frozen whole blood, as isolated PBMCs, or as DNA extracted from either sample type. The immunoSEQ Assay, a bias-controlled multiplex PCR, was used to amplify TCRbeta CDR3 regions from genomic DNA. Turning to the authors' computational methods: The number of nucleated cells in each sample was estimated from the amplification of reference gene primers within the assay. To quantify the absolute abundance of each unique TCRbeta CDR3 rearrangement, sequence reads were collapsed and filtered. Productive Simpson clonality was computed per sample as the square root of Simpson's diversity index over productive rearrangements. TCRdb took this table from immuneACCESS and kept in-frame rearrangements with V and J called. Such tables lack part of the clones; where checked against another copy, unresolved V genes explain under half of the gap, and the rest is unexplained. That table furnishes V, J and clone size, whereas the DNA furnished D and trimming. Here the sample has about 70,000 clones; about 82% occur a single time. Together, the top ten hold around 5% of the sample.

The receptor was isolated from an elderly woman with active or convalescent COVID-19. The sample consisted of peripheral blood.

The CDR3 amino acid sequence is: CASSRGPNTEAFF. The DNA sequence is as follows: TGTGCCAGCAGCCGAGGGCCAAACACTGAAGCTTTCTTT. The rearranged chain carries TRBV14 and TRBJ1-1; the D gene is unclear. Cut back by 4 bases and 2 bases, the V and J ends lie 8 bases apart. Taken from the germline V gene, the CDR1 and CDR2 loops are SGHDN and FVKESK. The CDR3 sequence holds 13 residues, the cysteine and phenylalanine included. Only the CDR3 part of the read is kept: 39 bases, read in frame from the first base. Where the CDR3 stops, the reference TRBV14 and TRBJ1-1 genes take over; the full variable domain is EAGVTQFPSHSVIEKGQTVTLRCDPISGHDNLYWYRRVMGKEIKFLLHFVKESKQDESGMPNNRFLAERTGGTYSTLKVQPAELEDSGVYFCASSRGPNTEAFFGQGTRLTVV.